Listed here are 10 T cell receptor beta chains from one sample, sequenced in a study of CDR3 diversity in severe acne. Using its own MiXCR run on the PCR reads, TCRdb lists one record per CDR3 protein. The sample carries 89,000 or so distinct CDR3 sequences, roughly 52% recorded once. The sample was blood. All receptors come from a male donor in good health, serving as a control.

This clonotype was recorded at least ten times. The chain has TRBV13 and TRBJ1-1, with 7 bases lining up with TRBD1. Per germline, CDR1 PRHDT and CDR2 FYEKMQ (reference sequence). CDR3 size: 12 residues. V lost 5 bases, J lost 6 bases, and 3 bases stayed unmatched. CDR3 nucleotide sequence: TGTGCCAGCAGCACCGGGACAGCTGAAGCTTTCTTT. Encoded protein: CASSTGTAEAFF.

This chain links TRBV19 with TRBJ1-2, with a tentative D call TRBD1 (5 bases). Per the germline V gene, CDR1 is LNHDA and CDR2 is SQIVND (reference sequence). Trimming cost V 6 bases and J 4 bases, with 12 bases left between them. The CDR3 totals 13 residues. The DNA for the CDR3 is TGTGCCAGTAGCACCACGGGACTCTATGGCTACACCTTC. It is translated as CASSTTGLYGYTF.

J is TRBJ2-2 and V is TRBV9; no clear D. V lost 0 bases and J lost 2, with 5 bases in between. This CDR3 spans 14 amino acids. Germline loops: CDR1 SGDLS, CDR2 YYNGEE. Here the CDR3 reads CASSVVTNTGELFF. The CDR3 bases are TGTGCCAGCAGCGTAGTCACAAACACCGGGGAGCTGTTTTTT.

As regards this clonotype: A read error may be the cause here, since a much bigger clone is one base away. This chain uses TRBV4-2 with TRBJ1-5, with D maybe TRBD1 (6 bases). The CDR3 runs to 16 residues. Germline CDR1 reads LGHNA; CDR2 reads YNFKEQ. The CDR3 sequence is CVSSPSRTVSNQPQHF. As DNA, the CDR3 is TGTGTCAGCAGCCCCTCGAGGACAGTTAGCAATCAGCCCCAGCATTTT.

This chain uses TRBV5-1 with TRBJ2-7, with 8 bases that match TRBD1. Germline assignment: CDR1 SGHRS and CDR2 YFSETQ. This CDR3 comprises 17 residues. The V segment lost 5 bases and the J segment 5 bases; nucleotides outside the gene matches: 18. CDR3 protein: CASSTGGSGVRGHEQYF. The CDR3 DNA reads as TGCGCCAGCAGTACAGGGGGATCCGGGGTCAGGGGTCACGAGCAGTACTTC.

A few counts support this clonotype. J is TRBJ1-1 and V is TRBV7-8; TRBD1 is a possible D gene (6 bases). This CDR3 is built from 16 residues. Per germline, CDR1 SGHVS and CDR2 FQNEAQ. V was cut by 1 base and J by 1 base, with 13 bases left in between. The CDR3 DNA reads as TGTGCCAGCAGCTTAGATGGGGGGCCGGGGAACACTGAAGCTTTCTTT. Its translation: CASSLDGGPGNTEAFF.

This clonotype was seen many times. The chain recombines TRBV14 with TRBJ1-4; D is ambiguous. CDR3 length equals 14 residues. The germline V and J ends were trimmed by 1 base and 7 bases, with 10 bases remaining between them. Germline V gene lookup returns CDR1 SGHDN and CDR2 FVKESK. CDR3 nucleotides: TGTGCCAGCAGCCAAGTAAGCGGTTCTGAAAAACTGTTTTTT. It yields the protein CASSQVSGSEKLFF.

CDR3 residues: CASSPKTWHRDTGANVLTF. CDR3 coding DNA: TGTGCCAGCAGCCCCAAGACTTGGCACAGGGACACTGGGGCCAACGTCCTGACTTTC. The V and J genes are TRBV11-2 and TRBJ2-6; TRBD1 might be the D (6 bases). The CDR3 runs to 19 residues. V was shortened by 5 bases and J by 2 bases, with 22 bases between the two germline ends. Germline loops: CDR1 SGHAT, CDR2 FQNNGV.

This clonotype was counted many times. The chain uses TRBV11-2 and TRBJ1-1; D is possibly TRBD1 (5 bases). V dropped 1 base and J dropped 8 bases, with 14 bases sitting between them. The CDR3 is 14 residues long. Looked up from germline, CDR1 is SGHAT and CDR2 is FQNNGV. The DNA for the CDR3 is TGTGCCAGCAGCTTAGGTCAGGGTTTATTGGAAGCTTTCTTT. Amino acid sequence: CASSLGQGLLEAFF.

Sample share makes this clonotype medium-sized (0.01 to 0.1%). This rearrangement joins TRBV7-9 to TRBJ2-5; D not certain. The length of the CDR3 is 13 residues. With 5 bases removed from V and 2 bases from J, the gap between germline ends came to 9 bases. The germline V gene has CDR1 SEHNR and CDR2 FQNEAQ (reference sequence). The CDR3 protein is CASSPQRQETQYF. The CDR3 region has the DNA TGTGCCAGCAGCCCCCAACGTCAAGAGACCCAGTACTTC.